The T cell receptor (beta chain) under discussion was sequenced for a study of blood T cell repertoires in COVID-19. Across the study: Researchers got acute and convalescent COVID-19 samples from the United States, Italy and Spain. Nucleic acid was either cDNA or gDNA, and it came from T cells, B-cell-depleted T cells, or PBMCs.

Authors' processing steps: Quantification of nucleated cells was approximated via reference gene primer amplification. Libraries were prepared by immunoSEQ multiplex PCR; TCRdb keeps only in-frame clonotypes and omits some of them. The D gene and trimming were derived from the DNA, and the V and J assignments and clone size from that table. The repertoire has roughly 160,000 clones, about 86% of them found once; the top ten carry approximately 11%. This CDR3 is built from 16 residues. CDR1 is LGHNA and CDR2 is YSLEER in the germline V gene. J was trimmed by 8 bases and V by 0 bases; bases with no gene match: 9. This clone was seen a handful of times.

The V and J genes are TRBV4-3 and TRBJ1-4, with 7 nucleotides matching TRBD1. The receptor comes from a man in his sixties or seventies with active or convalescent COVID-19. Sequencing was carried out using peripheral blood. DNA for the CDR3: TGCGCCAGCAGCCAAGAGCGGGGCAGGGGGTGGGAAAAACTGTTTTTT. Translated: CASSQERGRGWEKLFF.